This T cell receptor (beta chain) originates from a study of identical twins. Whole-study findings and limits: Model-predicted out-of-frame TCR alpha sharing fell below observed values in monozygotic twins.

The donors were all healthy and Caucasian. This clonotype was found a few times. Antigen unknown. TCRdb fed the 5' RACE reads into MiXCR, producing one record per CDR3 protein. The repertoire holds some 790,000 distinct CDR3 sequences, approximately 18% seen once, with around 14% in the top ten. These data also featured in a second study, about T cells expressing NK-cell markers.

The sample consisted of PBMCs. The clonotype comes from a woman between 18 and 29 years old in good health.

The CDR3 bases are TGCAGTGCTAGGCGGGACTCCGGAGAAGGAGAGCAGTACTTC. Translation gives CSARRDSGEGEQYF. The V and J genes are TRBV20-1 and TRBJ2-7; tentative D call: TRBD2 (6 bases). V was pared by 3 bases and J by 7 bases, with 19 bases between. Looked up from germline, CDR1 is DFQATT and CDR2 is SNEGSKA (reference sequence). CDR3 size: 14 residues.